This TCR beta chain was sequenced in a study of blood T cells in healthy people across ages. A J-beta primer mix and a sample-barcoded 5' primer were used in a second PCR of roughly 7 to 12 cycles. TCRdb redid the calling of the 5' RACE reads with MiXCR, one entry per CDR3 protein. Of about 280,000 distinct CDR3 sequences in the sample, around 29% were seen once. This clonotype was seen ten or more times. The sequence derives from a woman between 65 and 79 years old in good health. The sample was blood.

The CDR3 sequence: CSVRGSGNTIYF. Here the CDR3 DNA reads TGCAGCGTTAGGGGGTCTGGAAACACCATATATTTT. The chain links TRBV29-1 to TRBJ1-3; weak D call: TRBD1 (6 bases). CDR1 is SQVTM, CDR2 ANQGSEA, per germline. Trimming shortened V by 5 bases and J by 1 base, and 6 bases separated the two germline ends. This CDR3 contains 12 residues. The full variable domain, completed using reference TRBV29-1 and TRBJ1-3, is SAVISQKPSRDICQRGTSLTIQCQVDSQVTMMFWYRQQPGQSLTLIATANQGSEATYESGFVIDKFPISRPNLTFSTLTVSNMSPEDSSIYLCSVRGSGNTIYFGEGSWLTVV.